The 6 T cell receptor beta chains reported below all come from one sample, sequenced in a study of CD8 T cells in Susac syndrome. Random-hexamer reverse transcription was applied to roughly 0.5 to 1 ug RNA. One entry per CDR3 protein results from TCRdb running MiXCR on the immunoSEQ multiplex PCR reads. The table has more than 150,000 distinct CDR3 sequences, around 90% seen once; the top ten hold 0.065% to 0.1%. Sequencing input: CD4+ T cells from PBMCs. These receptors were collected from a human donor in good health.

This chain connects TRBV28 to TRBJ2-7; 10 positions match TRBD1. The CDR3 runs to 15 residues. The germline CDR1 and CDR2 sequences are MDHEN and SYDVKM. The J segment lost 3 bases and the V segment lost 2 bases, leaving 4 bases of the junction unmatched. The CDR3 DNA reads as TGTGCCAGCAGTTTAGTAGGGACAGGGGTCTACGAGCAGTACTTC. Translated, it gives CASSLVGTGVYEQYF.

The CDR3 loop reads CASSLYGGAGNTIYF. In nucleotides, the CDR3 is TGTGCCAGCAGTTTATACGGGGGCGCCGGAAACACCATATATTTT. The chain uses TRBV27 and TRBJ1-3, with a tentative D call TRBD1 (6 bases). CDR3 size: 15 residues. CDR1 and CDR2 from the germline V gene are MNHEY and SMNVEV (reference sequence). V was shortened by 1 base and J by 4 bases, with 11 bases between the two germline ends.

The chain uses TRBV9 and TRBJ2-5; tentative D call: TRBD1 (7 bases). Trimming took off 3 bases at V and 2 bases at J, with 14 bases between the two ends. There are 15 residues in the CDR3. Germline loops: CDR1 SGDLS, CDR2 YYNGEE. CDR3 nucleotide sequence: TGTGCCAGCAGCGCGGGGGCAGGGGGGCAAGAGACCCAGTACTTC. Amino acids: CASSAGAGGQETQYF.

The chain carries TRBV29-1 and TRBJ2-7; D is unclear. CDR3 length: 13 amino acids. Germline-derived CDR1 and CDR2 are SQVTM and ANQGSEA. The V end was cut by 8 bases, the J end by 3 bases, with 17 bases between. In DNA, the CDR3 is TGCAGCTCCAGCGTCGGCCCCAACTACGAGCAGTACTTC. It is translated as CSSSVGPNYEQYF.

This rearrangement joins TRBV23-1 to TRBJ2-7, with D maybe TRBD1 (7 bases). TRBV23-1 is annotated as an ORF whose role is uncertain. Trimming pared 0 bases from V and 4 bases from J, leaving 22 bases between. This CDR3 contains 18 residues. CDR3 loop: CASSQSSFGGDSAYEQYF. The CDR3 coding sequence is TGCGCCAGCAGTCAATCGAGTTTCGGAGGGGACAGCGCTTACGAGCAGTACTTC.

The chain links TRBV20-1 to TRBJ2-3; 7 positions match TRBD1. V gave up 6 bases and J gave up 2 bases; unmatched junction bases: 8. The V gene's germline CDR1 is DFQATT and CDR2 SNEGSKA (reference sequence). The CDR3 has 14 residues. DNA for the CDR3: TGCAGTGCCCGAAGGACAGGTGTCACAGATACGCAGTATTTT. Residues: CSARRTGVTDTQYF.